The rows below give T cell receptor beta chains drawn from one sample of a study of CD8 T cells in ankylosing spondylitis. TCRdb recomputed calls from the 5' RACE reads with MiXCR, one row per CDR3 protein. Of fewer than 250,000 distinct CDR3 sequences in the sample, around 24% are singletons; the top ten hold roughly 6.7%. Sequenced material: blood, either unsorted or a sorted T cell fraction (not recorded which). The receptors derive from a male donor with ankylosing spondylitis or in good health (not recorded which). The CDR3 runs from the conserved cysteine through the conserved F or W. The D gene is left open where the match is weak. Clone size is not always given. Where it is, it says once, few, many or a class for expanded clones.

j_gene	abundance	v_gene	d_gene	CDR3nt	CDR3aa
TRBJ2-7	many	TRBV12-3/TRBV12-4	-	TGTGCCAGCCGGGACACCGCCTACGAGCAGTACTTC	CASRDTAYEQYF
TRBJ1-2	many	TRBV5-6	-	TGTGCCAGCAGCCGTGTGGCCCTATCGCGCTATGGCTACACCTTC	CASSRVALSRYGYTF
TRBJ2-2	many	TRBV7-2	-	TGTGCCAGCAGCACCCTCAGGGTTGCCGGGGAGCTGTTTTTT	CASSTLRVAGELFF
TRBJ1-5	-	TRBV12-3/TRBV12-4	-	TGTGCCAGCAAGGTTGACGCCGGTCAGCCCCAGCATTTT	CASKVDAGQPQHF
TRBJ2-3	-	TRBV7-2	-	TGTGCCAGCAGCCCAGCTACAGATACGCAGTATTTT	CASSPATDTQYF
TRBJ2-7	-	TRBV29-1	-	TGCAGCGTTGTCAGGGACTACGAGCAGTACTTC	CSVVRDYEQYF
TRBJ2-1	few	TRBV11-3	-	TGTGCCAGCAGCTTATCCGCCCTGTACAATGAGCAGTTCTTC	CASSLSALYNEQFF
TRBJ2-3	-	TRBV5-1	TRBD2	TGCGCCAGCAAAAGCGGGAGCGACACAGATACGCAGTATTTT	CASKSGSDTDTQYF
TRBJ2-1	-	TRBV10-3	-	TGTGCCATCCCCAAGGGGAGCTCCTACAATGAGCAGTTCTTC	CAIPKGSSYNEQFF
TRBJ2-4	many	TRBV27	-	TGTGCCAGCAGTCCCACCGGGGGTTTCAGGGGCTCGAAAAACATTCAGTACTTC	CASSPTGGFRGSKNIQYF
TRBJ2-1	-	TRBV7-2	-	TGTGCCAGCAGCTTGAATCTTTACAATGAGCAGTTCTTC	CASSLNLYNEQFF
TRBJ1-4	once	TRBV12-3/TRBV12-4	TRBD1	TGTGCCAGCAGTACACAGGGGGCCCTTGGAAAACTGTTTTTT	CASSTQGALGKLFF
TRBJ2-7	few	TRBV20-1	TRBD1	TGCAGTGCTAGAGATAAGGACAGGGCCAACCTCTACGAGCAGTACTTC	CSARDKDRANLYEQYF
TRBJ2-4	few	TRBV20-1	-	TGCAGTGCTAGACTCCCCTCGGGGCCCCGCGGCAAAAACATTCAGTACTTC	CSARLPSGPRGKNIQYF
TRBJ2-1	many	TRBV2	-	TGTGCCAGCAGATCAAACCGGGTCCAGCAGTTCTTC	CASRSNRVQQFF
TRBJ2-5	-	TRBV5-5	TRBD2	TGTGCCAGCAGCTTGGTAGGACTAGCGTACGAGACCCAGTACTTC	CASSLVGLAYETQYF
TRBJ2-5	many	TRBV11-2	TRBD2	TGTGCCAGCAGCTTAGCTAGCGGGGAGGTGGCCCAGTACTTC	CASSLASGEVAQYF
TRBJ2-2	many	TRBV27	TRBD1	TGTGCCAGTAAAACGAGGGACAGAGGCACCGGGGAGCTGTTTTTT	CASKTRDRGTGELFF
TRBJ2-3	few	TRBV5-5	-	TGTGCCACCACTCGGACCGGACTTAGCACAGATACGCAGTATTTT	CATTRTGLSTDTQYF
TRBJ1-4	many	TRBV20-1	-	TGCAGTGCCTCGAAGGGGGGTGATGAAAAACTGTTTTTT	CSASKGGDEKLFF
TRBJ2-5	-	TRBV7-2	-	TGTGCCAGCAGCTTCAAGTCTTTCAGGGAGACCCAGTACTTC	CASSFKSFRETQYF
TRBJ2-5	-	TRBV7-2	TRBD2	TGTGCCAGCAGCCCCGGGGGTAGCGGGAGGGCCCGTAAGACCCAGTACTTC	CASSPGGSGRARKTQYF